A single sample is the source of the 18 T cell receptor beta chains below, sequenced in a study of human T cells and chemical hapten exposure (dated by TCRdb to about 2021). The time point label corresponds to: patch test 2, 6 weeks after DPC sensitization. Read against the paper, the sample's treatment or condition label means: therapeutic diphenylcyclopropenone sensitization with weekly scalp DPC. Preparation of the library involved RACE. The listed sequencing device is NextSeq 500. The public reads were reprocessed in TCRdb via fastp at Q25 and MiXCR, keeping in-frame beta chains. Rows are combined by CDR3 protein, so each entry shows the most common genes and DNA. This sample comprises a few hundred thousand distinct CDR3 sequences, about 6% of them detected only once. Of the sample, about 6% falls within the top ten clones. The input for sequencing was whole blood, taken in connection with sensitization to the hapten diphenylcyclopropenone (DPC). Receptor source: a woman aged 18-29 years with alopecia areata. Some clones in this sample may be carry-over from other donors' samples.

This clonotype was recorded a few times. CDR3 in DNA: TGTGCCAGCAGGGGTTCGGACAGGGACGTCCCTGAAGCTTTCTTT. Residues: CASRGSDRDVPEAFF. The rearrangement links TRBV6-2 or TRBV6-3 to TRBJ1-1; 8 positions agree with TRBD1. This CDR3 comprises 15 residues. J was trimmed by 6 bases and V by 6 bases; bases with no gene match: 12. Germline CDR1 is MNHEY and CDR2 is SVGEGT.

The chain combines TRBV6-2 or TRBV6-3 with TRBJ1-1, with a possible D match to TRBD1 (5 bases). Germline V gives CDR1 MNHEY, CDR2 SVGEGT. V shed 2 bases and J shed 11 bases, with 12 bases lying between them. The CDR3 is 12 residues long. CDR3 in amino acids: CASSYEGYWAFF. CDR3 bases: TGTGCCAGCAGTTACGAGGGGTATTGGGCTTTCTTT.

In this sample, this clonotype turned up many times. V usage is TRBV29-1 and J usage is TRBJ1-2; 10 nucleotides match TRBD1. The CDR3 totals 12 residues. From germline, CDR1 is SQVTM and CDR2 ANQGSEA. V shed 6 bases, J shed 4 bases, and the junction held 2 bases outside the gene matches. CDR3 sequence: CSVRTGGYGYTF. DNA of the CDR3: TGCAGCGTGCGGACAGGGGGCTATGGCTACACCTTC.

This clonotype was observed a few times. The genes are TRBV7-3 and TRBJ2-3; TRBD1 matches 9 bases. This CDR3 comprises 15 residues. V dropped 5 bases and J dropped 3; count of bases not matched to a gene: 6. CDR1 and CDR2 from the germline V gene are SGHTA and FQGTGA. CDR3 DNA sequence: TGTGCCAGCAGCCCAACCGGGACAGGGACAGATACGCAGTATTTT. This sequence encodes CASSPTGTGTDTQYF.

This chain joins TRBV13 and TRBJ1-2; no firm D call. The CDR3 is made up of 15 amino acids. The V end lost 0 bases, the J end lost 4 bases, and 12 bases lay between the germline ends. CDR1 is PRHDT, CDR2 FYEKMQ, per germline (reference sequence). The CDR3 sequence: CASSLGLSRSYGYTF. As DNA, the CDR3 is TGTGCCAGCAGCTTAGGCCTCTCTAGATCCTATGGCTACACCTTC.

There are many counts of this clonotype. The rearrangement joins TRBV6-1 to TRBJ1-5, with 8 bases that match TRBD1. The J segment lost 3 bases and the V segment lost 8 bases, leaving 9 bases of the junction unmatched. CDR1 and CDR2 from the germline V gene are MNHNS and SASEGT. The CDR3 is made up of 15 amino acids. The CDR3 sequence: CASCGQGRLNQPQHF. Here the CDR3 DNA reads TGTGCCAGCTGTGGACAGGGCCGCCTCAATCAGCCCCAGCATTTT.

The V call is TRBV6-5, the J call TRBJ2-7; the D is unclear. Per the germline V gene, CDR1 is MNHEY and CDR2 is SVGAGI. The V end was cut by 0 bases, the J end by 2 bases, with 11 bases between. The length of the CDR3 is 15 residues. CDR3 sequence: CASSYSNSFTYEQYF. DNA for the CDR3: TGTGCCAGCAGTTACTCGAACAGCTTTACCTACGAGCAGTACTTC.

At least ten counts were recorded for this clonotype. This sequence joins TRBV6-2 or TRBV6-3 and TRBJ1-5; D is possibly TRBD1 (5 bases). This CDR3 is 14 amino acids long. The germline V gene encodes CDR1 MNHEY and CDR2 SVGEGT. The ends were cut back, 7 bases at V and 7 bases at J, with 17 bases in the middle. The CDR3 region has the DNA TGTGCCAGCAAATACGAGGTACGGGGGCAGCCCCAGCATTTT. The encoded protein is CASKYEVRGQPQHF.

This clonotype has only a few counts. The V call is TRBV6-5, the J call TRBJ1-1, with D unresolved. V was shortened by 7 bases and J by 0 bases, with 9 bases between the two germline ends. The CDR3 is 13 amino acids. Germline values: CDR1 MNHEY, CDR2 SVGAGI. The CDR3 is CASTSPLNTEAFF. The CDR3 nucleotides are TGTGCCAGCACCAGTCCCTTGAACACTGAAGCTTTCTTT.

The chain uses TRBV12-3 or TRBV12-4 and TRBJ1-5, with D possibly being TRBD1 (5 bases). The CDR3 covers 14 residues. The V end was cut by 3 bases, the J end by 7 bases, with 13 bases between. For the CDR3, the DNA is TGTGCCAGCAGTTTTCAGGGTTCGGACCAGCCCCAGCATTTT. Encoded protein: CASSFQGSDQPQHF.

This clonotype was counted at least ten times. The V and J genes are TRBV29-1 and TRBJ1-1; possible D gene TRBD1, 6 bases. This CDR3 comprises 13 residues. Germline loops: CDR1 SQVTM, CDR2 ANQGSEA. V lost 3 bases, J lost 1 base, and 9 bases lay in between. CDR3 sequence reads: CSVEGGQNTEAFF. The CDR3 bases are TGCAGCGTTGAGGGGGGACAGAACACTGAAGCTTTCTTT.

This clonotype was found a few times. V and J are TRBV2 and TRBJ1-4, with D unresolved. Germline loops: CDR1 SNHLY, CDR2 FYNNEI. Trimming left V 4 bases short and J 10 bases short, with 16 bases between. The CDR3 contains 14 residues. CDR3 residues: CASSVRRDHGKLFF. CDR3 DNA sequence: TGTGCCAGCAGTGTTAGGAGGGATCATGGAAAACTGTTTTTT.

This clonotype occurred many times. The chain couples TRBV6-6 to TRBJ2-3; TRBD2 aligns across 10 bases. J was trimmed by 2 bases and V by 0 bases; bases with no gene match: 5. There are 17 residues in the CDR3. The germline V gene encodes CDR1 MNHNY and CDR2 SVGAGI (reference sequence). CDR3 DNA: TGTGCCAGCAGTTACTCGCTAGCGGGGGCCATCACAGATACGCAGTATTTT. Translated: CASSYSLAGAITDTQYF.

This clonotype was recorded many times. The V call is TRBV5-4, the J call TRBJ2-7; D perhaps matches TRBD1 (6 bases). V shed 0 bases and J shed 0 bases, with 7 bases lying between them. The CDR3 has 14 amino acids. Germline CDR1 SGHNT, CDR2 YYREEE (reference sequence). The CDR3 sequence is CASSLEQGSYEQYF. DNA for the CDR3: TGTGCCAGCAGCTTGGAACAGGGCTCCTACGAGCAGTACTTC. Based on the CDR3 plus reference TRBV5-4 and TRBJ2-7, the full variable domain is ETGVTQSPTHLIKTRGQQVTLRCSSQSGHNTVSWYQQALGQGPQFIFQYYREEENGRGNFPPRFSGLQFPNYSSELNVNALELDDSALYLCASSLEQGSYEQYFGPGTRLTVT.

The table lists this clonotype with a few counts. V is TRBV12-3 or TRBV12-4 and J is TRBJ1-5; a weak D match, TRBD1 (5 bases). The CDR3 is 14 residues long. The V and J ends lost 5 bases and 9 bases respectively, with 17 bases between them. This chain's CDR3 is CASSRPGALRPQHF. DNA of the CDR3: TGTGCCAGCAGTCGTCCCGGGGCTCTAAGGCCCCAGCATTTT.

The chain joins TRBV10-3 to TRBJ1-4, with D tentatively TRBD1 (5 bases). This CDR3 has 14 residues. The germline V and J ends were trimmed by 5 bases and 7 bases, with 14 bases remaining between them. Germline V lookup: CDR1 ENHRY, CDR2 SYGVKD. This chain's CDR3 is CAISRQGSGEKLFF. The DNA for the CDR3 is TGTGCCATCAGTCGCCAGGGCTCGGGTGAAAAACTGTTTTTT.

This clonotype was picked up a small number of times. The chain uses TRBV11-2 and TRBJ2-1, with D possibly being TRBD2 (5 bases). Trimming pared 2 bases from V and 10 bases from J, leaving 6 bases between. Germline loops: CDR1 SGHAT, CDR2 FQNNGV. This CDR3 is 11 amino acids long. The CDR3 coding sequence is TGTGCCAGCAGCTTAACGGGGGAGCAGTTCTTC. Protein sequence: CASSLTGEQFF.

The rearrangement uses TRBV2 and TRBJ1-6; 7 bases line up with TRBD1. There are 13 residues in the CDR3. Germline V gene sequence: CDR1 SNHLY, CDR2 FYNNEI. With 10 bases clipped from V and 4 bases from J, the junction kept 4 bases outside the gene matches. In nucleotides, the CDR3 is TGTGCCACGAAGGGACAGTATAATTCACCCCTCCACTTT. This encodes CATKGQYNSPLHF.